This T cell receptor beta chain was sequenced in a study of T cell repertoires in cytomegalovirus infection. Looking at the study overall: Public signatures in TCR beta pointed to CMV infection and matching HLA type.

TCRdb re-called the reads with MiXCR, one entry per CDR3 protein. The repertoire holds fewer than 550,000 distinct CDR3 sequences, with around a quarter as singletons. From germline, CDR1 is SGHTA and CDR2 FQGNSA. V was pared by 4 bases and J by 5 bases, with 14 bases between. The CDR3 runs 14 residues. The material sequenced was PBMCs. This sequence originates from a human donor in good health (CMV status not recorded). Some clones in this sample may be carry-over from other donors' samples. V is TRBV7-2 and J is TRBJ2-5; D call uncertain. CDR3 DNA: TGTGCCAGCAGCTCCAGCGTTTCCAGGGAGACCCAGTACTTC. Protein: CASSSSVSRETQYF.